These 25 T cell receptor beta chains came from one sample sequenced in a study of blood T cell repertoires in COVID-19. Assay used: immunoSEQ multiplex PCR; TCRdb lists only in-frame clones, some missing. The sample has about 200,000 clones; roughly 80% are singletons. Sequenced input: PBMCs or T cells enriched from blood (not recorded which). These receptors all stem from a man in his forties who had recovered from COVID-19.

This chain connects TRBV10-1 to TRBJ2-7; TRBD1 matches 7 bases. The CDR3 runs 16 residues. J was trimmed by 1 base and V by 2 bases; bases with no gene match: 8. The germline gives CDR1 WNHNN, CDR2 SYGVQD (reference sequence). The DNA for the CDR3 is TGCGCCAGCAGTGAGAACCAATGGGACAGTTCCTACGAGCAGTACTTC. Protein product: CASSENQWDSSYEQYF.

The V and J genes are TRBV2 and TRBJ1-2; D call uncertain. CDR1 is SNHLY and CDR2 is FYNNEI in the germline V gene. The V end was cut by 1 base, the J end by 4 bases, with 13 bases between. This CDR3 is built from 15 residues. The CDR3 loop reads CASSEGQRSFYGYTF. The CDR3 coding sequence is TGTGCCAGCAGTGAAGGGCAGCGCTCGTTCTATGGCTACACCTTC.

This chain connects TRBV5-8 to TRBJ1-4; 7 nucleotides align to TRBD1. V lost 4 bases to trimming and J lost 4 bases; unmatched junction nucleotides: 4. Looked up from germline, CDR1 is SGHTS and CDR2 is YDEGEE. The CDR3 runs to 14 residues. Here the CDR3 reads CASSRGQFNEKLFF. CDR3 in DNA: TGTGCCAGCAGCCGGGGACAGTTTAATGAAAAACTGTTTTTT.

As to this clone: The same CDR3 is also encoded by other DNA sequences in this sample. The chain has TRBV6-5 and TRBJ1-2, with 8 bases matching TRBD1. Germline trimming cut 6 bases from V and 6 bases from J; bases unmatched to any gene: 0. The germline V gene encodes CDR1 MNHEY and CDR2 SVGAGI. This CDR3 comprises 11 residues. The chain's CDR3 is CASRDRDGYTF. CDR3 DNA: TGTGCCAGCAGGGACAGGGATGGCTACACCTTC.

This chain uses TRBV14 with TRBJ1-1, with D maybe TRBD1 (5 bases). CDR3 size: 16 residues. Germline V gene lookup returns CDR1 SGHDN and CDR2 FVKESK. V was pared by 6 bases and J by 1 base, with 18 bases between. CDR3 sequence (DNA): TGTGCCAGCAGTCAATGGAGGGGTAACGAGAACACTGAAGCTTTCTTT. This encodes CASSQWRGNENTEAFF.

This clone was found a few times. V is TRBV4-3 and J is TRBJ1-6; D is undetermined. CDR3 length: 15 amino acids. Deletions cut 0 bases from V and 12 bases from J, with 15 bases between. CDR1 and CDR2 (germline): LGHNA, YSLEER. CDR3 sequence: CASSQDWGVWEPLHF. The CDR3 DNA reads TGCGCCAGCAGCCAAGATTGGGGAGTTTGGGAACCCCTCCACTTT.

V usage is TRBV6-5 and J usage is TRBJ2-1; maybe TRBD2 (5 bases). V dropped 5 bases and J dropped 7 bases, with 15 bases sitting between them. Per germline, CDR1 MNHEY and CDR2 SVGAGI. The CDR3 totals 14 residues. CDR3 in amino acids: CASSPWGSVNEQFF. The CDR3, as DNA: TGTGCCAGCAGTCCCTGGGGTAGCGTGAATGAGCAGTTCTTC.

The chain couples TRBV4-2 to TRBJ1-2; 7 bases are a match to TRBD1. J lost 8 bases, V lost 0 bases, and 3 bases had no gene match. The germline V gene has CDR1 LGHNA and CDR2 YNFKEQ. The CDR3 totals 13 residues. CDR3 bases: TGTGCCAGCAGCCAAGATCAGGGGGTCGGCTACACCTTC. Encoded protein: CASSQDQGVGYTF.

The chain joins TRBV6-5 to TRBJ1-2, with 9 bases lining up with TRBD1. The length of the CDR3 is 12 residues. Trimming took 6 bases from V and 5 from J; bases not matched to a gene: 1. Germline lookup yields CDR1 MNHEY and CDR2 SVGAGI. The CDR3 DNA sequence: TGTGCCAGCAGGACAGGGGGTTATGGCTACACCTTC. Its protein product is CASRTGGYGYTF.

This sequence joins TRBV6-5 and TRBJ2-5; TRBD1 matches 9 bases. The CDR3 extends over 14 amino acids. Germline V gives CDR1 MNHEY, CDR2 SVGAGI. With V trimmed by 4 bases and J by 4 bases, 4 bases remained unmatched. The CDR3 loop is CASSSQGALETQYF. CDR3 bases: TGTGCCAGCAGTTCACAGGGGGCATTAGAGACCCAGTACTTC.

This chain links TRBV5-1 with TRBJ2-4; weak D call: TRBD1 (6 bases). The CDR3 spans 16 residues. Germline V gene data show CDR1 as SGHRS and CDR2 as YFSETQ. Trimming cost V 0 bases and J 0 bases, with 10 bases left between them. The CDR3 DNA sequence: TGCGCCAGCAGCTTGGGGACAGTACTAGCCAAAAACATTCAGTACTTC. Protein: CASSLGTVLAKNIQYF.

V gene TRBV6-5 combines with J gene TRBJ1-2, with 7 positions matching TRBD1. Germline assignment: CDR1 MNHEY and CDR2 SVGAGI. V was clipped by 10 bases and J by 4 bases; unmatched bases: 9. CDR3 length: 13 residues. The CDR3 sequence: CAIATGFIYGYTF. The CDR3 DNA reads TGTGCCATCGCGACAGGGTTCATCTATGGCTACACCTTC.

CDR3 coding DNA: TGTGCCAGCAGCGCACGACAGCTTAATGAGCAGTTCTTC. It encodes CASSARQLNEQFF. The rearrangement uses TRBV3-1 (or the pseudogene TRBV3-2) and TRBJ2-1, with TRBD1 as a possible D gene (5 bases). This CDR3 has 13 amino acids. The germline V and J ends were trimmed by 5 bases and 7 bases, with 12 bases remaining between them. Germline assignment: CDR1 LGHDT and CDR2 YNNKEL (reference sequence).

This clone was observed a handful of times. The chain is built from TRBV5-6 and TRBJ1-2, with 8 bases identical to TRBD1. The CDR3 consists of 16 residues. Germline loops: CDR1 SGHDT, CDR2 YYEEEE. With 4 bases clipped from V and 2 bases from J, the junction kept 10 bases outside the gene matches. DNA of the CDR3: TGTGCCAGCAGCAGGGGGGACAGGACCTACAACTATGGCTACACCTTC. This encodes CASSRGDRTYNYGYTF. The complete variable domain, with remaining parts taken from reference TRBV5-6 and TRBJ1-2, reads DAGVTQSPTHLIKTRGQQVTLRCSPKSGHDTVSWYQQALGQGPQFIFQYYEEEERQRGNFPDRFSGHQFPNYSSELNVNALLLGDSALYLCASSRGDRTYNYGYTFGSGTRLTVV.

This rearrangement joins TRBV29-1 to TRBJ1-2; weak D call: TRBD1 (6 bases). Trimming removed 8 bases from V and 6 bases from J, with 13 bases in between. The CDR3 runs to 11 residues. Germline V gene data show CDR1 as SQVTM and CDR2 as ANQGSEA. CDR3 nucleotide sequence: TGCAGCCTAAATCAGGGGAATGGCTACACCTTC. Amino acids: CSLNQGNGYTF.

In its sample, this clone was seen once. CDR3 in amino acids: CASSPAGGPRDTQYF. CDR3 coding DNA: TGTGCCAGCAGCCCCGCAGGGGGGCCTCGAGATACGCAGTATTTT. V and J are TRBV4-2 and TRBJ2-3, with TRBD1 as a possible D gene (7 bases). CDR3 length equals 15 residues. Trimming left V 4 bases short and J 5 bases short, with 16 bases between. The germline V gene has CDR1 LGHNA and CDR2 YNFKEQ.

The chain carries TRBV15 and TRBJ1-1; 7 positions agree with TRBD1. Losses at the gene ends were 0 bases for V and 5 bases for J; bases not matched to a gene: 6. Per the germline V gene, CDR1 is LNHNV and CDR2 is YYDKDF (reference sequence). The CDR3 is 15 residues long. This chain's CDR3 is CATSRERTGRTEAFF. Written as DNA, the CDR3 is TGTGCCACCAGCAGAGAAAGGACAGGTCGGACTGAAGCTTTCTTT.

This chain links TRBV18 with TRBJ1-1; the match to TRBD1 covers 8 bases. Germline V CDR1 and CDR2: KGHSH, LQKENI. V was pared by 5 bases and J by 5 bases, with 4 bases of the junction left unmatched. The CDR3 is made up of 13 amino acids. The CDR3 bases are TGTGCCAGCTCATTGACAGGGGAAACTGAAGCTTTCTTT. It translates to CASSLTGETEAFF.

The rearrangement links TRBV30 to TRBJ1-2; tentatively, D is TRBD1 (5 bases). V lost 3 bases and J 7 bases, leaving 15 bases between the germline ends. CDR1 and CDR2 (germline): GTSNPN, SVGIG (reference sequence). This CDR3 comprises 13 residues. Here the CDR3 DNA reads TGTGCCTGGAGGCGGCAGGGAATGGGTGGCTACACCTTC. As protein: CAWRRQGMGGYTF.

The CDR3 region is CASSSPGQPLGQPQHF. The CDR3 DNA sequence: TGTGCCAGCTCGTCACCGGGACAGCCGCTAGGTCAGCCCCAGCATTTT. This chain uses TRBV18 with TRBJ1-5, with 7 bases fitting TRBD1. CDR1 and CDR2 (germline): KGHSH, LQKENI. Unmatched junction bases numbered 14, after V lost 6 bases and J lost 6 bases. The CDR3 runs 16 residues.

The chain is built from TRBV6-5 and TRBJ1-2, with 7 nucleotides matching TRBD1. V was pared by 4 bases and J by 0 bases, with 2 bases of the junction left unmatched. The CDR3 loop spans 14 amino acids. Looked up from germline, CDR1 is MNHEY and CDR2 is SVGAGI. DNA for the CDR3: TGTGCCAGCAGTTTGGACAGGACTAACTATGGCTACACCTTC. Encoded protein: CASSLDRTNYGYTF.

This chain links TRBV18 with TRBJ2-7; 10 bases are a match to TRBD1. Germline CDR1 is KGHSH and CDR2 is LQKENI. V gave up 1 base and J gave up 5 bases; unmatched junction bases: 5. The CDR3 is made up of 15 amino acids. The CDR3 loop reads CASSPRTGTGDEQYF. The CDR3, as DNA: TGTGCCAGCTCACCACGAACCGGGACAGGGGACGAGCAGTACTTC.

The rearrangement uses TRBV3-1 (or the pseudogene TRBV3-2) and TRBJ2-7; a weak D match, TRBD1 (6 bases). Deletions cut 1 base from V and 3 bases from J, with 10 bases between. The CDR3 is made up of 14 amino acids. Germline loops: CDR1 LGHDT, CDR2 YNNKEL (reference sequence). CDR3 residues: CASSQGQAHYEQYF. In nucleotides, the CDR3 is TGTGCCAGCAGCCAAGGACAGGCCCACTACGAGCAGTACTTC.

The chain employs TRBV7-6 and TRBJ2-7; 7 bases line up with TRBD1. This CDR3 comprises 13 residues. V lost 5 bases, J lost 2 bases, and 3 bases stayed unmatched. Germline V gene sequence: CDR1 SGHVS, CDR2 FNYEAQ. CDR3 in amino acids: CASSVQGAYEQYF. CDR3 DNA sequence: TGTGCCAGCAGCGTCCAGGGGGCCTACGAGCAGTACTTC.

The V and J genes are TRBV30 and TRBJ1-1, with D tentatively TRBD1 (6 bases). This CDR3 spans 13 amino acids. Germline CDR1 is GTSNPN and CDR2 is SVGIG (reference sequence). With 2 bases removed from V and 5 bases from J, the gap between germline ends came to 12 bases. As DNA, the CDR3 is TGTGCCTGGAGTTCTGCAGGGGTGACTGAAGCTTTCTTT. Amino acid sequence: CAWSSAGVTEAFF.